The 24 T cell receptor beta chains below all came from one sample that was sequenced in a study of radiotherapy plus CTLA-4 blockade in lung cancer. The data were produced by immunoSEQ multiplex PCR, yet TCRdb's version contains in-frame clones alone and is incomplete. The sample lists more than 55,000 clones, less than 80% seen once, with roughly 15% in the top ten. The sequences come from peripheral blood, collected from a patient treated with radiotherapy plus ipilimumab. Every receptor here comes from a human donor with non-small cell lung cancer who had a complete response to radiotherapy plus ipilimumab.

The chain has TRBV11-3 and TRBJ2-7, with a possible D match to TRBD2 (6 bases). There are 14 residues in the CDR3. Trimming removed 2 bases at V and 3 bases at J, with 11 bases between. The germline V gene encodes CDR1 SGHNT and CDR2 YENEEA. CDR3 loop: CASSLLAAGYEQYF. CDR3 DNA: TGTGCCAGCAGCTTACTAGCAGCGGGCTACGAGCAGTACTTC.

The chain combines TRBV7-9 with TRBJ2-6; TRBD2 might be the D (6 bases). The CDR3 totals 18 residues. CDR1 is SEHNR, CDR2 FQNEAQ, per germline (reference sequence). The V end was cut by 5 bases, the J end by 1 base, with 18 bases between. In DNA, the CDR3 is TGTGCCAGCAGCCTGAGTGCGGGACTCTTGTCTGGGGCCAACGTCCTGACTTTC. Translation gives CASSLSAGLLSGANVLTF.

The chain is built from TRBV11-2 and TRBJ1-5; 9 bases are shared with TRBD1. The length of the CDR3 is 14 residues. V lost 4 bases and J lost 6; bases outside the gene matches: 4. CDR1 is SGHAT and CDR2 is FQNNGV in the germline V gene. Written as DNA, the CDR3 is TGTGCCAGCAGCTCTACAGGGGGCGGTCAGCCCCAGCATTTT. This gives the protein CASSSTGGGQPQHF.

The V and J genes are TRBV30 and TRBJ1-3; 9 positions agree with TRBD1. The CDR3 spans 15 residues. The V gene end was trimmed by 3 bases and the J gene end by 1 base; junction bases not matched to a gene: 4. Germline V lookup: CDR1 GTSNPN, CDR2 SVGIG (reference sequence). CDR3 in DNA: TGTGCCTGGAGCCGGGACAGGGCGTCTGGAAACACCATATATTTT. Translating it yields CAWSRDRASGNTIYF.

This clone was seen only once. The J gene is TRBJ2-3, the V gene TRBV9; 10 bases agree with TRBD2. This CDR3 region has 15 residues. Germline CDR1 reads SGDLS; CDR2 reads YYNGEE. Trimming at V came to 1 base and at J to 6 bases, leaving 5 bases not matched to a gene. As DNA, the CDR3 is TGTGCCAGCAGCGTATCTAGCGGGAGTAGTGATACGCAGTATTTT. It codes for CASSVSSGSSDTQYF.

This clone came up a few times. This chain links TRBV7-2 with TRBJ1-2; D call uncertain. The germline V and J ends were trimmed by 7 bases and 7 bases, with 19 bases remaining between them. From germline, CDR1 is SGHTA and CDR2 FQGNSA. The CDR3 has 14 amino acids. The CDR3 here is CASTRGGRVRGYTF. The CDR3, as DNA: TGTGCCAGCACCCGAGGAGGTAGGGTTCGTGGCTACACCTTC.

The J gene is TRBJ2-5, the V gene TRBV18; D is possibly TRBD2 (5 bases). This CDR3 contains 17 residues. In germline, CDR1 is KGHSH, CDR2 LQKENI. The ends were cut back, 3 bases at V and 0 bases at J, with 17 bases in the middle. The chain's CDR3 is CASSPAVARLNQETQYF. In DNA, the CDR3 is TGTGCCAGCTCACCGGCAGTAGCGAGATTAAACCAAGAGACCCAGTACTTC.

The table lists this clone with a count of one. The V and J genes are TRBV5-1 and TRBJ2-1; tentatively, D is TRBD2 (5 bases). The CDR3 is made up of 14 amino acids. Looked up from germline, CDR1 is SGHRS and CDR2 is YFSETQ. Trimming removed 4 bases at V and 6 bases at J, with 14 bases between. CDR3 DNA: TGCGCCAGCAGCCCGGGCGGGCGAGGCAATGAGCAGTTCTTC. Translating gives CASSPGGRGNEQFF.

As DNA, the CDR3 is TGTGCCAGCAGCCAGAGCGGTGGCAATCAGCCCCAGCATTTT. It codes for CASSQSGGNQPQHF. The chain employs TRBV5-5 and TRBJ1-5; D remains unclear. Germline values: CDR1 SGHKS, CDR2 YYEKEE (reference sequence). The V and J ends lost 4 bases and 2 bases respectively, with 10 bases between them. CDR3 size: 14 residues.

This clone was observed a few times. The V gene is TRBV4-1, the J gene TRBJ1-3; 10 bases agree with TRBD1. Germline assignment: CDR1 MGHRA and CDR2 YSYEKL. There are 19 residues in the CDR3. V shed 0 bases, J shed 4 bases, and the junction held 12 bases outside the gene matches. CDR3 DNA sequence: TGCGCCAGCAGCCAAGAACGGGGACAGGGGTCCCGTTGGGGAAACACCATATATTTT. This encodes CASSQERGQGSRWGNTIYF.

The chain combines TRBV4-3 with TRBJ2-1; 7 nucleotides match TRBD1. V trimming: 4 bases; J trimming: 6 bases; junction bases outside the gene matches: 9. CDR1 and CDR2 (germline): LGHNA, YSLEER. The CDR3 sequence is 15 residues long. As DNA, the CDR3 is TGCGCCAGCAGCCTACAGGGGATTTTGGGCAATGAGCAGTTCTTC. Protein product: CASSLQGILGNEQFF.

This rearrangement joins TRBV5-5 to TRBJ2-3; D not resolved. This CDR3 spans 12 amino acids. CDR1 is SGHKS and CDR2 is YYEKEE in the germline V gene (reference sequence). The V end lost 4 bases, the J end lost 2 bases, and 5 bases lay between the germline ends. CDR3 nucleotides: TGTGCCAGCAGCCCAGACACAGATACGCAGTATTTT. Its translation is CASSPDTDTQYF.

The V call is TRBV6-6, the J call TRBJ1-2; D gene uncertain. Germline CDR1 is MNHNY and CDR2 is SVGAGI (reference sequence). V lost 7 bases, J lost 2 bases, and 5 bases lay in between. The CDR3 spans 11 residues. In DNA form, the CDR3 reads TGTGCCAGCACTCCCAACTATGGCTACACCTTC. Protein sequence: CASTPNYGYTF.

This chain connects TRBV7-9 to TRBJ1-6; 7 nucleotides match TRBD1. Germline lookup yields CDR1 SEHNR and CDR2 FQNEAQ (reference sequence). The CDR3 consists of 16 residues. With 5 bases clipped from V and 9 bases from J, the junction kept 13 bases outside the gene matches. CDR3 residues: CASSIFTTGMVSPLHF. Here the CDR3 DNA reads TGTGCCAGCAGCATATTCACGACAGGGATGGTTTCACCCCTCCACTTT.

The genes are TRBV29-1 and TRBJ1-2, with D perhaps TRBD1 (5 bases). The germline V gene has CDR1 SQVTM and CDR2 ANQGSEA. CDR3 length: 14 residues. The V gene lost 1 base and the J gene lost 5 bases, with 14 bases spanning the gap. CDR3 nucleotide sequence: TGCAGCGTTGAAGTCGGAAGGGGCGCATATGGCTACACCTTC. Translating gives CSVEVGRGAYGYTF.

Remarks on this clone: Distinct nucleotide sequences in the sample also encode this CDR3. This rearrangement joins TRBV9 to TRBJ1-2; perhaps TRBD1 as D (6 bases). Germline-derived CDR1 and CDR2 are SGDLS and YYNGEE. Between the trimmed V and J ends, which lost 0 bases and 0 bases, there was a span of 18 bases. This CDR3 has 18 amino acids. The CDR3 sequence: CASSVGGQPVDPNYGYTF. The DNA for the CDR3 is TGTGCCAGCAGCGTAGGAGGACAGCCAGTAGACCCTAACTATGGCTACACCTTC.

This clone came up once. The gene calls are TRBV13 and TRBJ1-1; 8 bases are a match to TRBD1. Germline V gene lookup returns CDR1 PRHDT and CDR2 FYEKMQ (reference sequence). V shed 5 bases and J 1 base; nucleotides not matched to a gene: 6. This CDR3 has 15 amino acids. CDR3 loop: CASSLRTGQNTEAFF. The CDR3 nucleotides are TGTGCCAGCAGCCTGAGGACAGGGCAGAACACTGAAGCTTTCTTT.

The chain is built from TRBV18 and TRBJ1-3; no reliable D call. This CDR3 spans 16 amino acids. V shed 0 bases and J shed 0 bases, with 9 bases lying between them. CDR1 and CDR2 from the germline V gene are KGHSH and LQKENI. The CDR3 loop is CASSPPGRRSGNTIYF. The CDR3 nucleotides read TGTGCCAGCTCACCACCGGGCCGACGCTCTGGAAACACCATATATTTT.

The CDR3 region has the DNA TGTGCCAGCAGTTTGGCGGGGAGGGTGTTTGGCTACACCTTC. Encoded protein: CASSLAGRVFGYTF. This rearrangement joins TRBV6-5 to TRBJ1-2; D gene uncertain. This CDR3 contains 14 residues. CDR1 and CDR2 (germline): MNHEY, SVGAGI. Trimming pared 4 bases from V and 7 bases from J, leaving 16 bases between.

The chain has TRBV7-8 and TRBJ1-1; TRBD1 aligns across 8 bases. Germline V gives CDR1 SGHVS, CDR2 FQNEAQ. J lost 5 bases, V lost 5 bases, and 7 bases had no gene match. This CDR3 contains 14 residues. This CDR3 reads CASSTRQGPTEAFF. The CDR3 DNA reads TGTGCCAGCAGCACGAGACAGGGGCCGACTGAAGCTTTCTTT.

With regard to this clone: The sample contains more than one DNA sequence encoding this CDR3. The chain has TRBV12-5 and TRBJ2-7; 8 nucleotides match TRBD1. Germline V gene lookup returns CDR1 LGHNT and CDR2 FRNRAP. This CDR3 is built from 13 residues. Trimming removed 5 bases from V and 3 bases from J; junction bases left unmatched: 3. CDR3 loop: CASGRTGGYEQYF. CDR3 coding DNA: TGTGCTAGTGGTAGAACAGGGGGCTACGAGCAGTACTTC.

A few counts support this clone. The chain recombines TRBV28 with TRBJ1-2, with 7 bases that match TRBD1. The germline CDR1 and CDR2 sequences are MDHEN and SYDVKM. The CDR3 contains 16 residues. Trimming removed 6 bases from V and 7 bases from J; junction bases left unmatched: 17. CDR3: CASRDLTGTVLTGYTF. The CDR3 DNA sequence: TGTGCCAGCAGAGACCTAACCGGGACAGTTCTAACTGGCTACACCTTC.

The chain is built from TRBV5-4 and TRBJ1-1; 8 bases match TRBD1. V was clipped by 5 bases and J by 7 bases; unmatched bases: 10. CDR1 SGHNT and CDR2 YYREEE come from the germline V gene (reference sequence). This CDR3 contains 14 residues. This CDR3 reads CASSLGQGLLEAFF. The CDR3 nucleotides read TGTGCCAGCAGTTTAGGACAGGGACTACTTGAAGCTTTCTTT.

The CDR3 sequence: CASSYPGANNQPQHF. CDR3 coding DNA: TGTGCCAGCAGCTACCCAGGGGCTAATAATCAGCCCCAGCATTTT. The rearrangement joins TRBV7-2 to TRBJ1-5; TRBD1 might be the D (6 bases). V was clipped by 4 bases and J by 4 bases, with 14 bases between them. CDR3 length: 15 amino acids. CDR1 is SGHTA and CDR2 is FQGNSA in the germline V gene.